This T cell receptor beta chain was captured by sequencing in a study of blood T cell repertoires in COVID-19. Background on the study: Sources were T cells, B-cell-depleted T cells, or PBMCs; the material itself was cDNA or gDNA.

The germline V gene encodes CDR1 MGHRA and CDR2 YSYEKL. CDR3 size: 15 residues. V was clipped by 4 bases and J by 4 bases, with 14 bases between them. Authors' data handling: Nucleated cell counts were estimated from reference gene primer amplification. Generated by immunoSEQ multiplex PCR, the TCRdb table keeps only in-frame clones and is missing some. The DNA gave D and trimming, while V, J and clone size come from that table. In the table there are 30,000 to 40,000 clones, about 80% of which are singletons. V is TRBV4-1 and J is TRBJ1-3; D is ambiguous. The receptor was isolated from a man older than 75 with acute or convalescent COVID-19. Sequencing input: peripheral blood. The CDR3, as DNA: TGCGCCAGCAGCCTGGGAGTTCTTTCAGGAAACACCATATATTTT. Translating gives CASSLGVLSGNTIYF.